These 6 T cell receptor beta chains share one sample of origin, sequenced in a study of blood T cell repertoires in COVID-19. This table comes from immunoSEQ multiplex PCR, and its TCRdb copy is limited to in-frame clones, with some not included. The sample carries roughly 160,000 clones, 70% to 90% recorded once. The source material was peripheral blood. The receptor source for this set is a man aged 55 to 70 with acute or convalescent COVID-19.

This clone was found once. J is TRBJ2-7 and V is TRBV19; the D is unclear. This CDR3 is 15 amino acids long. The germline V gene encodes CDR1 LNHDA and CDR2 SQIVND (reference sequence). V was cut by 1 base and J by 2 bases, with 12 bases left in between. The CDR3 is CASSIVGGATYEQYF. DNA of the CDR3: TGTGCCAGTAGTATAGTCGGTGGTGCTACCTACGAGCAGTACTTC.

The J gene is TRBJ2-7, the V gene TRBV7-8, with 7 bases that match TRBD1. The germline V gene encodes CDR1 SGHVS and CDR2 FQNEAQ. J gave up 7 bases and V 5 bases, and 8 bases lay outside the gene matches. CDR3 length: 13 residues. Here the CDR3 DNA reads TGTGCCAGCAGCACCCGACAGGGCGTAGAGCAGTACTTC. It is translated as CASSTRQGVEQYF.

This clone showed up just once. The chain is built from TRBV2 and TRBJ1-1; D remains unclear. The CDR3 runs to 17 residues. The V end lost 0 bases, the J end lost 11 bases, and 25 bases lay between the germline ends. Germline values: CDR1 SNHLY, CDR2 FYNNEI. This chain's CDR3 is CASSEALRRNLESTAFF. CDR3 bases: TGTGCCAGCAGTGAAGCGCTTCGGCGGAACCTCGAGAGTACGGCTTTCTTT.

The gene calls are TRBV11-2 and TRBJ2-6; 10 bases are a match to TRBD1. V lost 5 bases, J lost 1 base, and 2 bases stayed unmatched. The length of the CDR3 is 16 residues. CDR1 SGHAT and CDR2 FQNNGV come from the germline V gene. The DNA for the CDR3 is TGTGCCAGCAGCCGGGACAGGGGATCTGGGGCCAACGTCCTGACTTTC. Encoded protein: CASSRDRGSGANVLTF.

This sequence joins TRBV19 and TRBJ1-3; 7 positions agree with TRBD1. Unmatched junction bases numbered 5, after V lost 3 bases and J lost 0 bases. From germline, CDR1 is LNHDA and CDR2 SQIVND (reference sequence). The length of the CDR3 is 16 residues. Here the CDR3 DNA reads TGTGCCAGTAGTATCTCTCGGACAGGCTCTGGAAACACCATATATTTT. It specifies CASSISRTGSGNTIYF.

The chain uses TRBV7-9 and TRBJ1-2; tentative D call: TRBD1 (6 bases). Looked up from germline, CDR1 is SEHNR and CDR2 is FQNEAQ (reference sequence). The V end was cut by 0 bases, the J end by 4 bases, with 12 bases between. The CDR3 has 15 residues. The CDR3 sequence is CASSLAEAGAYGYTF. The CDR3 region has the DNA TGTGCCAGCAGCTTAGCGGAGGCAGGGGCCTATGGCTACACCTTC.